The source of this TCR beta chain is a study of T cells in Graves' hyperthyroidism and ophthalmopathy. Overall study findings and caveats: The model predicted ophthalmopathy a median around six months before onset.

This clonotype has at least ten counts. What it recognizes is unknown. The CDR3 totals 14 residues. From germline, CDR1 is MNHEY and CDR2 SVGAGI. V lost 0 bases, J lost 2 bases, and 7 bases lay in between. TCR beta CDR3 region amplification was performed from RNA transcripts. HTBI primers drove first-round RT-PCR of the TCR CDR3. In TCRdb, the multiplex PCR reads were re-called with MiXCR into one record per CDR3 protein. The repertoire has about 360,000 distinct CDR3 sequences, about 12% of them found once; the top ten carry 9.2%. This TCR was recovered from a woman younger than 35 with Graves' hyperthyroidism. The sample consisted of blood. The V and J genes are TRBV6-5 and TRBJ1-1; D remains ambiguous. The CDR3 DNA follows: TGTGCCAGCAGTTACTCGTACGGCAACACTGAAGCTTTCTTT. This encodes CASSYSYGNTEAFF.